Listed below are T cell receptor beta chains from one sample, sequenced in a study of blood T cells in healthy people across ages. Using its own MiXCR run on the 5' RACE reads, TCRdb lists one record per CDR3 protein. The sample has approximately 320,000 distinct CDR3 sequences; around 29% are singletons. The sample was blood. The receptors come from a woman in her 70s in good health. Both conserved end residues are part of each CDR3. The order of the fields is D gene, J gene, clone size, V gene, CDR3 protein, CDR3 DNA. D genes are given only for firm matches. A clone size is listed for some rows: how often the clone was seen (once, few, many), or a class if it is expanded.

d_call: NA
j_call: TRBJ1-4
clone_size: few
v_call: TRBV21-1
cdr3_aa: CASSKVRGREKLFF
cdr3_nt: TGTGCCAGCAGCAAGGTCCGGGGAAGGGAAAAACTGTTTTTT

d_call: TRBD1
j_call: TRBJ1-2
clone_size: NA
v_call: TRBV7-9
cdr3_aa: CASSPNRGDNYGYPF
cdr3_nt: TGTGCCAGCAGCCCTAACAGGGGGGATAACTATGGCTACCCCTTC

d_call: NA
j_call: TRBJ2-3
clone_size: many
v_call: TRBV5-1
cdr3_aa: CASSLKPDTQYF
cdr3_nt: TGCGCCAGCAGCTTGAAGCCCGATACGCAGTATTTT

d_call: NA
j_call: TRBJ2-2
clone_size: NA
v_call: TRBV9
cdr3_aa: CASSPVGAGQAGELFF
cdr3_nt: TGTGCCAGCAGCCCAGTCGGGGCAGGGCAGGCCGGGGAGCTGTTTTTT

d_call: NA
j_call: TRBJ1-6
clone_size: NA
v_call: TRBV14
cdr3_aa: CASSQDLRGSPLHF
cdr3_nt: TGTGCCAGCAGCCAAGATCTTCGGGGTTCACCCCTCCACTTT

d_call: NA
j_call: TRBJ1-3
clone_size: few
v_call: TRBV20-1
cdr3_aa: CSAITGVGNTIYF
cdr3_nt: TGCAGTGCAATTACAGGTGTTGGAAACACCATATATTTT

d_call: NA
j_call: TRBJ1-1
clone_size: few
v_call: TRBV5-1
cdr3_aa: CASSPGHTNTEAFF
cdr3_nt: TGCGCCAGCAGCCCGGGACACACTAACACTGAAGCTTTCTTT

d_call: NA
j_call: TRBJ2-4
clone_size: few
v_call: TRBV7-9
cdr3_aa: CASSPSGQSKNIQYF
cdr3_nt: TGTGCCAGCAGCCCGAGCGGTCAATCCAAAAACATTCAGTACTTC

d_call: TRBD2
j_call: TRBJ2-5
clone_size: once
v_call: TRBV4-3
cdr3_aa: CASSQGRDSGNRETQYF
cdr3_nt: TGCGCCAGCAGCCAAGGGAGGGATAGCGGGAATCGAGAGACCCAGTACTTC

d_call: NA
j_call: TRBJ2-1
clone_size: few
v_call: TRBV7-9
cdr3_aa: CASSLIRTDNEQFF
cdr3_nt: TGTGCCAGCAGCTTAATTCGGACAGACAATGAGCAGTTCTTC

d_call: NA
j_call: TRBJ2-4
clone_size: NA
v_call: TRBV20-1
cdr3_aa: CSARAEGRDGIQYF
cdr3_nt: TGCAGTGCTAGAGCGGAGGGACGGGATGGCATTCAGTACTTC